The clone carrying this T cell receptor (beta chain) was counted many times. Its antigen is as yet unknown. This sample was taken from a study of Ad26.COV2.S vaccination and SARS-CoV-2 variants. Measured with immunoSEQ multiplex PCR; TCRdb has only the in-frame clones, and not every one. Of hundreds of thousands of clones listed, 70% to 90% were seen once; the top ten hold roughly 3.1%. Findings and limits, study-wide: Higher spike-specific TCR breadth was found in vaccine recipients than in placebo recipients.

Specified treatment: some 20 received Ad26.COV2.S at low or high dose, single or two shots; about five received placebo; per-sample allocation not given. Sampling happened 63 days after the first vaccine or placebo injection. This CDR3 comprises 14 residues. Trimming removed 2 bases at V and 6 bases at J, with 14 bases between. Germline assignment: CDR1 SGHRS and CDR2 YFSETQ. The receptor was isolated from a person aged 18-65 years who received the Ad26.COV2.S COVID-19 vaccine or a placebo. The V gene is TRBV5-1, the J gene TRBJ1-2; D is unclear. The source material was peripheral blood, sampled in a trial of Ad26.COV2.S vaccine versus placebo. CDR3 protein: CASSFSQLRNGYTF. CDR3 DNA sequence: TGCGCCAGCAGCTTCTCACAGCTCCGTAATGGCTACACCTTC.